This passage covers 32 T cell receptor beta chains from one sample sequenced in a study of graft-versus-host responses after intestinal transplantation. Libraries were prepared by immunoSEQ multiplex PCR; TCRdb keeps only in-frame clonotypes and omits some of them. The sample has 35,000 to 45,000 clones, more than 80% seen once; the top ten hold less than 4%. This sample comprised PBMCs, obtained almost 750 days after intestinal transplantation. The source is a human patient who received an intestinal transplant, so some T cells may come from the graft donor.

This clone was counted a single time. V is TRBV6-5 and J is TRBJ1-2, with D hard to call. Germline V lookup: CDR1 MNHEY, CDR2 SVGAGI. Between the trimmed V and J ends, which lost 0 bases and 8 bases, there was a span of 19 bases. The CDR3 runs to 16 residues. The CDR3 protein is CASSYSGQRPVGGYTF. The CDR3 nucleotides read TGTGCCAGCAGTTACTCAGGGCAGCGACCGGTAGGCGGCTACACCTTC.

This clone was detected only once. The chain links TRBV9 to TRBJ2-7, with D maybe TRBD1 (6 bases). V gave up 2 bases and J gave up 2 bases, with 11 bases separating them. The CDR3 consists of 14 residues. Germline V CDR1 and CDR2: SGDLS, YYNGEE. Written as DNA, the CDR3 is TGTGCCAGCAGCGTGACCAGGGGCACCTACGAGCAGTACTTC. Translation gives CASSVTRGTYEQYF. Drawing the rest from reference TRBV9 and TRBJ2-7, the complete variable domain is DSGVTQTPKHLITATGQRVTLRCSPRSGDLSVYWYQQSLDQGLQFLIQYYNGEERAKGNILERFSAQQFPDLHSELNLSSLELGDSALYFCASSVTRGTYEQYFGPGTRLTVT.

This clone was seen a handful of times. The genes are TRBV27 and TRBJ1-5; TRBD1 might be the D (6 bases). The CDR3 loop spans 13 amino acids. Germline V gene sequence: CDR1 MNHEY, CDR2 SMNVEV (reference sequence). V lost 3 bases and J 6 bases, leaving 9 bases between the germline ends. The CDR3 here is CASSLDSFQPQHF. CDR3 bases: TGTGCCAGCAGTTTGGACAGTTTTCAGCCCCAGCATTTT.

This chain joins TRBV19 and TRBJ2-7, with 7 nucleotides matching TRBD1. The CDR3 length is 14 residues. Trimming took 4 bases from V and 3 from J; bases not matched to a gene: 6. Germline V gives CDR1 LNHDA, CDR2 SQIVND (reference sequence). As DNA, the CDR3 is TGTGCCAGTAGTAACAGGGGAGAATACTACGAGCAGTACTTC. Its protein product is CASSNRGEYYEQYF. Drawing the rest from reference TRBV19 and TRBJ2-7, the complete variable domain is DGGITQSPKYLFRKEGQNVTLSCEQNLNHDAMYWYRQDPGQGLRLIYYSQIVNDFQKGDIAEGYSVSREKKESFPLTVTSAQKNPTAFYLCASSNRGEYYEQYFGPGTRLTVT.

This sequence joins TRBV5-1 and TRBJ2-5; D gene uncertain. Germline V CDR1 and CDR2: SGHRS, YFSETQ. The CDR3 is 11 residues long. Trimming cost V 3 bases and J 4 bases, with 4 bases left between them. CDR3 region: CASSSAETQYF. CDR3 DNA sequence: TGCGCCAGCAGCTCCGCAGAGACCCAGTACTTC.

The V call is TRBV5-1, the J call TRBJ2-1; 8 bases map to TRBD2. With 4 bases clipped from V and 7 bases from J, the junction kept 10 bases outside the gene matches. From germline, CDR1 is SGHRS and CDR2 YFSETQ. This CDR3 contains 15 residues. DNA for the CDR3: TGCGCCAGCAGCCCGGGGGGGACTTCACTGAATGAGCAGTTCTTC. Amino acids: CASSPGGTSLNEQFF.

This chain links TRBV6-6 with TRBJ2-7, with TRBD2 matching over 12 bases. Germline CDR1 MNHNY, CDR2 SVGAGI (reference sequence). With 5 bases clipped from V and 3 bases from J, the junction kept 5 bases outside the gene matches. This CDR3 has 15 residues. In DNA form, the CDR3 reads TGTGCCAGCAGTACGACTAGCGGGGGCAACTACGAGCAGTACTTC. The encoded protein is CASSTTSGGNYEQYF.

DNA of the CDR3: TGTGCCAGCAGCTTCGGGTACGAGCAGTACTTC. It codes for CASSFGYEQYF. V and J are TRBV5-6 and TRBJ2-7; D remains ambiguous. The CDR3 is made up of 11 amino acids. V lost 2 bases, J lost 4 bases, and 4 bases lay in between. Looked up from germline, CDR1 is SGHDT and CDR2 is YYEEEE.

The chain is built from TRBV7-3 and TRBJ2-7; 12 nucleotides agree with TRBD2. V shed 4 bases, J shed 5 bases, and the junction held 3 bases outside the gene matches. From germline, CDR1 is SGHTA and CDR2 FQGTGA. This CDR3 spans 14 amino acids. CDR3 amino acids: CASSSRLAGDEQYF. In nucleotides, the CDR3 is TGTGCCAGCAGCTCCAGACTAGCGGGAGACGAGCAGTACTTC.

The chain carries TRBV5-4 and TRBJ2-7; D is possibly TRBD1 or TRBD2 (5 bases each). The CDR3 consists of 14 residues. The V end lost 4 bases, the J end lost 7 bases, and 18 bases lay between the germline ends. Germline V gene lookup returns CDR1 SGHNT and CDR2 YYREEE (reference sequence). CDR3 nucleotide sequence: TGTGCCAGCAGCCTCCGGGACGGACTGGGGGAGCAGTACTTC. Translated: CASSLRDGLGEQYF.

V is TRBV10-3 and J is TRBJ1-5; D is unresolved. The CDR3 runs 10 residues. V was cut by 5 bases and J by 4 bases, with 0 bases left in between. Germline V CDR1 and CDR2: ENHRY, SYGVKD. The CDR3, as DNA: TGTGCCATCAGTAATCAGCCCCAGCATTTT. Amino acid sequence: CAISNQPQHF.

The CDR3 sequence is CASSVAEGLYGYTF. The CDR3, as DNA: TGTGCCAGCAGCGTAGCTGAGGGTTTGTATGGCTACACCTTC. The genes are TRBV9 and TRBJ1-2; no definite D call. The CDR3 is 14 amino acids. Deletions cut 0 bases from V and 5 bases from J, with 11 bases between. Germline values: CDR1 SGDLS, CDR2 YYNGEE.

V usage is TRBV5-1 and J usage is TRBJ2-2; TRBD1 agrees at 7 bases. The germline CDR1 and CDR2 sequences are SGHRS and YFSETQ. The CDR3 is 15 amino acids. With 4 bases clipped from V and 7 bases from J, the junction kept 10 bases outside the gene matches. The chain's CDR3 is CASSTRQGLSGELFF. The CDR3 DNA is TGCGCCAGCAGCACCCGACAGGGCCTTAGCGGGGAGCTGTTTTTT.

This clone was seen a handful of times. V usage is TRBV19 and J usage is TRBJ2-5; the match to TRBD2 covers 12 bases. There are 19 residues in the CDR3. V lost 6 bases and J lost 3; bases outside the gene matches: 17. CDR1 is LNHDA and CDR2 is SQIVND in the germline V gene (reference sequence). CDR3 in amino acids: CASSRLAGDRLVFEETQYF. The CDR3, as DNA: TGTGCCAGTAGCCGACTAGCGGGGGATCGACTGGTGTTCGAAGAGACCCAGTACTTC.

The chain links TRBV5-5 to TRBJ2-7, with TRBD1 matching 8 bases. The CDR3 length is 17 residues. V trimming: 0 bases; J trimming: 0 bases; junction bases outside the gene matches: 8. CDR1 is SGHKS, CDR2 YYEKEE, per germline (reference sequence). CDR3 sequence reads: CASSLGPPGGASYEQYF. CDR3 nucleotides: TGTGCCAGCAGCTTGGGTCCCCCAGGGGGCGCCTCCTACGAGCAGTACTTC.

V gene TRBV5-1 combines with J gene TRBJ2-2; 8 bases are shared with TRBD1. The CDR3 is 17 residues long. The germline CDR1 and CDR2 sequences are SGHRS and YFSETQ. Trimming took 3 bases from V and 7 from J; bases not matched to a gene: 14. CDR3 loop: CASSSPQGARSHGELFF. Here the CDR3 DNA reads TGCGCCAGCAGCTCCCCGCAGGGGGCGAGATCGCACGGGGAGCTGTTTTTT.

The chain employs TRBV9 and TRBJ2-1; the D is unclear. Trimming shortened V by 4 bases and J by 7 bases, and 15 bases separated the two germline ends. CDR3 length: 14 amino acids. Germline V lookup: CDR1 SGDLS, CDR2 YYNGEE. The CDR3 DNA sequence: TGTGCCAGCAGCATAATCCCTATCGGGAATGAGCAGTTCTTC. Its translation: CASSIIPIGNEQFF.

The CDR3 sequence is CASSRPTGVNYGYTF. DNA of the CDR3: TGTGCCAGCAGCCGACCGACAGGTGTCAACTATGGCTACACCTTC. The V call is TRBV7-2, the J call TRBJ1-2; a weak D match, TRBD1 (6 bases). CDR1 and CDR2 from the germline V gene are SGHTA and FQGNSA. The CDR3 consists of 15 residues. V lost 5 bases and J 2 bases, leaving 15 bases between the germline ends.

This clone has just one count. The chain joins TRBV6-4 to TRBJ2-6; D is uncertain. V gave up 3 bases and J gave up 0 bases, with 12 bases separating them. The CDR3 runs 17 residues. Per germline, CDR1 MRHNA and CDR2 SNTAGT. The CDR3 region is CASSESGRTSGANVLTF. The CDR3 coding sequence is TGTGCCAGCAGTGAGTCCGGGCGGACCTCTGGGGCCAACGTCCTGACTTTC.

The chain carries TRBV5-1 and TRBJ1-2; D is unresolved. CDR3 length equals 11 residues. From germline, CDR1 is SGHRS and CDR2 YFSETQ. V was clipped by 4 bases and J by 4 bases, with 5 bases between them. CDR3 amino acids: CASSGFYGYTF. CDR3 in DNA: TGCGCCAGCAGCGGTTTCTATGGCTACACCTTC.

This chain links TRBV5-5 with TRBJ2-7; perhaps D is TRBD1 or TRBD2 (5 bases each). V lost 1 base and J lost 0, with 14 bases in between. Germline CDR1 reads SGHKS; CDR2 reads YYEKEE (reference sequence). The CDR3 length is 16 residues. The CDR3 bases are TGTGCCAGCAGCTTGCCGTCCGGGGCGACCTCCTACGAGCAGTACTTC. Translation: CASSLPSGATSYEQYF.

The gene calls are TRBV30 and TRBJ1-1; the D is unclear. Trimming stripped 0 bases from V and 2 bases from J, with 13 bases between. The CDR3 covers 15 residues. Looked up from germline, CDR1 is GTSNPN and CDR2 is SVGIG (reference sequence). CDR3 coding DNA: TGTGCCTGGAGTGTACGGGGAGCAGTAAACACTGAAGCTTTCTTT. Translated, it gives CAWSVRGAVNTEAFF.

J is TRBJ2-5 and V is TRBV7-3; D is perhaps TRBD1 (6 bases). Germline CDR1 reads SGHTA; CDR2 reads FQGTGA. This CDR3 is built from 13 residues. V lost 8 bases and J lost 3, with 13 bases in between. The CDR3 protein is CASGRGPEETQYF. In nucleotides, the CDR3 is TGTGCCAGCGGCAGGGGTCCAGAAGAGACCCAGTACTTC.

The rearrangement links TRBV5-5 to TRBJ2-5; possibly TRBD2 for D (5 bases). V lost 7 bases, J lost 0 bases, and 10 bases lay in between. Germline CDR1 SGHKS, CDR2 YYEKEE (reference sequence). The CDR3 totals 13 residues. CDR3 in amino acids: CASGPGYQETQYF. CDR3 nucleotides: TGTGCCAGCGGTCCGGGGTACCAAGAGACCCAGTACTTC.

The rearrangement joins TRBV7-3 to TRBJ1-2; TRBD1 aligns across 10 bases. The V and J ends lost 4 bases and 0 bases, in that order; junction bases with no gene match: 17. The CDR3 length is 20 residues. Germline V lookup: CDR1 SGHTA, CDR2 FQGTGA. The CDR3 nucleotides are TGTGCCAGCAGCTCAAAAGGTCCGGGACAGGGGCGCCCCGCTAACTATGGCTACACCTTC. This codes for CASSSKGPGQGRPANYGYTF. Drawing the rest from reference TRBV7-3 and TRBJ1-2, the complete variable domain is GAGVSQTPSNKVTEKGKYVELRCDPISGHTALYWYRQSLGQGPEFLIYFQGTGAADDSGLPNDRFFAVRPEGSVSTLKIQRTERGDSAVYLCASSSKGPGQGRPANYGYTFGSGTRLTVV.

This chain uses TRBV19 with TRBJ2-2; no firm D call. Between the trimmed V and J ends, which lost 10 bases and 0 bases, there was a span of 12 bases. This CDR3 has 14 residues. CDR1 and CDR2 from the germline V gene are LNHDA and SQIVND (reference sequence). CDR3 loop: CATRTGPNTGELFF. For the CDR3, the DNA is TGTGCCACCCGGACGGGCCCGAACACCGGGGAGCTGTTTTTT. The variable domain in full, completed from reference TRBV19 and TRBJ2-2, reads DGGITQSPKYLFRKEGQNVTLSCEQNLNHDAMYWYRQDPGQGLRLIYYSQIVNDFQKGDIAEGYSVSREKKESFPLTVTSAQKNPTAFYLCATRTGPNTGELFFGEGSRLTVL.

V and J are TRBV10-3 and TRBJ2-7, with D possibly being TRBD1 (6 bases). Trimming removed 0 bases from V and 3 bases from J, with 15 bases in between. In germline, CDR1 is ENHRY, CDR2 SYGVKD. This CDR3 has 16 residues. CDR3 coding DNA: TGTGCCATCAGTGAGTCCAGGAGGACAGAGGGCTACGAGCAGTACTTC. It is translated as CAISESRRTEGYEQYF.

The chain couples TRBV29-1 to TRBJ1-2; D possibly corresponds to TRBD1 (5 bases). The CDR3 sequence is 12 residues long. V was pared by 6 bases and J by 3 bases, with 11 bases between. Germline V CDR1 and CDR2: SQVTM, ANQGSEA. The CDR3 DNA is TGCAGCGTCACCGGGACGGACTATGGCTACACCTTC. The encoded protein is CSVTGTDYGYTF.

This sequence joins TRBV6-6 and TRBJ1-1, with 8 bases that match TRBD1. J gave up 1 base and V 5 bases, and 3 bases lay outside the gene matches. In germline, CDR1 is MNHNY, CDR2 SVGAGI (reference sequence). The CDR3 spans 14 residues. The CDR3 region has the DNA TGTGCCAGCAGTGACGGACAGGGGAACACTGAAGCTTTCTTT. Protein sequence: CASSDGQGNTEAFF.

V gene TRBV2 combines with J gene TRBJ1-3; 8 bases align to TRBD1. The CDR3 extends over 21 amino acids. With 4 bases clipped from V and 0 bases from J, the junction kept 20 bases outside the gene matches. In germline, CDR1 is SNHLY, CDR2 FYNNEI. The CDR3 DNA sequence: TGTGCCAGCAGTGGATGGCCCGGACAGGGAAGGATCATGAGCTCTGGAAACACCATATATTTT. Translated: CASSGWPGQGRIMSSGNTIYF.

This clone has a single count. V usage is TRBV10-3 and J usage is TRBJ2-7; the match to TRBD1 covers 8 bases. J lost 4 bases, V lost 11 bases, and 10 bases had no gene match. The CDR3 totals 13 residues. Germline V gene data show CDR1 as ENHRY and CDR2 as SYGVKD. In DNA, the CDR3 is TGTGCCTCTACGACGGACAGGGATTACGAGCAGTACTTC. This gives the protein CASTTDRDYEQYF.

The V gene is TRBV4-2, the J gene TRBJ2-3, with a tentative D call TRBD2 (6 bases). Germline V gene data show CDR1 as LGHNA and CDR2 as YNFKEQ. V lost 0 bases to trimming and J lost 0 bases, with 13 bases between them. The CDR3 is made up of 17 amino acids. CDR3 in DNA: TGTGCCAGCAGCCAAGATCTGGACTACCCTAGCACAGATACGCAGTATTTT. Protein: CASSQDLDYPSTDTQYF.